The rows below give T cell receptor beta chains drawn from one sample of a study of cytomegalovirus exposure and HLA in healthy donors. Here immunoSEQ multiplex PCR was the method, and the copy in TCRdb shows in-frame clones only, minus some. In the table there are around 180,000 clones, around three quarters of which are singletons. Sequenced sample: PBMCs. The receptors originated from a man aged 35-49 years in good health and CMV-seronegative. Both conserved end residues are part of each CDR3. D genes are given only for firm matches.

>TRBJ2-1|TRBV5-1|.
CASSLAGTTGYNEQFF
>TRBJ2-5|TRBV11-2|.
CASSFRPQNGETQYF
>TRBJ1-4|TRBV21-1|.
CASSKNRGNEKLFF
>TRBJ2-2|TRBV6-5|.
CASMRGTGELFF
>TRBJ2-3|TRBV5-6|.
CASSLAGGASDTQYF
>TRBJ1-1|TRBV7-6|.
CASRVGGNTEAFF
>TRBJ2-5|TRBV27|TRBD1
CASSTSGQGEGWYF
>TRBJ1-2|TRBV7-9|.
CASSEGGGLLYGYTF
>TRBJ2-4|TRBV7-2|TRBD2
CASSLELAEGAKNIQYF
>TRBJ1-2|TRBV19|.
CASRLESTVNYGYTF
>TRBJ1-2|TRBV10-3|TRBD1
CAIREDRGVYGYTF
>TRBJ2-2|TRBV18|.
CASSPNSGTGELFF
>TRBJ2-2|TRBV4-3|TRBD2
CASSQDPAGSGGELFF
>TRBJ2-7|TRBV18|TRBD1
CASSPGTGSSYEQYF
>TRBJ1-1|TRBV19|.
CASSIADTLNTEAFF
>TRBJ2-7|TRBV7-9|TRBD2
CASRGLAGGPSEQYF
>TRBJ1-5|TRBV19|.
CASNPDSRNQPQHF
>TRBJ2-6|TRBV4-3|.
CASSQEILSGANVLTF
>TRBJ2-5|TRBV7-2|TRBD1
CASSSRTGSETQYF
>TRBJ1-1|TRBV30|.
CAWSDLRKEDTEAFF
>TRBJ2-1|TRBV7-2|.
CASSLTGYYNEQFF
>TRBJ2-3|TRBV19|TRBD1
CASSIKGQGPDTQYF
>TRBJ2-3|TRBV5-4|TRBD2
CASSLGPPGGATTDTQYF
>TRBJ2-1|TRBV6-1|TRBD1
CATARTGLVNEQFF
>TRBJ1-1|TRBV19|.
CASSIRDTEAFF
>TRBJ1-6|TRBV2|.
CASSSDRSYSPLHF
>TRBJ2-2|TRBV5-1|TRBD1
CASSFGTGLGELFF
>TRBJ2-2|TRBV4-3|.
CASSPPALGSTTGELFF
>TRBJ2-2|TRBV27|.
CASSPRRTGRGTGELFF
>TRBJ1-3|TRBV6-5|.
CASTTGTPGNTIYF
>TRBJ2-3|TRBV19|TRBD2
CASSIPAGGPDTQYF
>TRBJ2-7|TRBV6-1|TRBD1
CASRGQGEQYF
>TRBJ2-3|TRBV27|.
CASSQGDFSTDTQYF
>TRBJ2-1|TRBV4-1|.
CASSQERRVTYNEQFF
>TRBJ2-7|TRBV6-5|.
CASSYRDSSYEQYF
>TRBJ1-1|TRBV29-1|TRBD1
CSERPSDRGGTEAFF
>TRBJ1-1|TRBV2|.
CASSGQGNTEAFF
>TRBJ2-1|TRBV14|TRBD2
CASSQGSGRWDEQFF
>TRBJ2-6|TRBV30|.
CAWSGDSSGANVLTF
>TRBJ1-6|TRBV9|.
CASSVGQGMETPLHF
>TRBJ2-1|TRBV5-1|TRBD2
CASSMSGTSGRSSYNEQFF
>TRBJ2-7|TRBV7-8|.
CASSRRGSYEQYF
>TRBJ1-1|TRBV30|.
CAWSVGAVGDEAFF
>TRBJ2-1|TRBV7-8|TRBD1
CASSTRDRATGNEQFF
>TRBJ1-1|TRBV6-5|.
CASRMGWGRDTEAFF
>TRBJ2-7|TRBV5-5|TRBD2
CASSYSGGSSYEQYF
>TRBJ2-2|TRBV27|TRBD2
CASSLAGGTGELFF
>TRBJ2-7|TRBV6-6|TRBD2
CASGDFASGGGEQYF
>TRBJ2-7|TRBV5-1|.
CASSLADINYEQYF
>TRBJ2-7|TRBV6-5|TRBD1
CASSYSGQETYEQYF
>TRBJ2-7|TRBV15|.
CATSRSGQAYEQYF
>TRBJ1-5|TRBV2|TRBD1
CASSRTGDSRRLGSNQPQHF
>TRBJ1-2|TRBV11-2|TRBD1
CASSLHQGDYGYTF
>TRBJ2-5|TRBV6-4|TRBD1
CASSETGGGETQYF
>TRBJ1-1|TRBV27|TRBD1
CASRSRGLGTEAFF
>TRBJ2-3|TRBV7-3|TRBD2
CASSLTSGGDTDTQYF